These T cell receptor beta chains were read from a single sample in a study of cytomegalovirus exposure and HLA in healthy donors. Generated by immunoSEQ multiplex PCR, the TCRdb table keeps only in-frame clones and is missing some. Of about 150,000 clones detected, approximately 74% appear once; the ten largest clones hold approximately 2.6%. Source material: PBMCs. The source is a man aged 18 to 29 in good health and CMV-seronegative. CDR3s include the opening cysteine and the closing phenylalanine or tryptophan. Fields, in order: V gene, clone size, J gene, D gene, CDR3 DNA, CDR3 protein. A D gene is named only where the DNA matches it firmly. Clone size is not always given. Where it is, it says once, few, many or a class for expanded clones.

V gene: TRBV28
clone size: .
J gene: TRBJ1-1
D gene: .
CDR3 DNA: TGTGCCAGCAGAGCTCCAGGGGTGAGCACTGAAGCTTTCTTT
CDR3 protein: CASRAPGVSTEAFF

V gene: TRBV28
clone size: few
J gene: TRBJ1-5
D gene: TRBD1
CDR3 DNA: TGTGCCAGCAACCGGGACAGGTCGTCAGGGTCCCAGCATTTT
CDR3 protein: CASNRDRSSGSQHF

V gene: TRBV27
clone size: once
J gene: TRBJ2-7
D gene: .
CDR3 DNA: TGTGCCAGCAGTTTAACCCAGGGGAGCTCCTACGAGCAGTACTTC
CDR3 protein: CASSLTQGSSYEQYF

V gene: TRBV30
clone size: .
J gene: TRBJ1-1
D gene: TRBD1
CDR3 DNA: TGTGCCTGGAGTGGGGACAGGAGGGCTTTCTTT
CDR3 protein: CAWSGDRRAFF

V gene: TRBV7-2
clone size: .
J gene: TRBJ1-4
D gene: .
CDR3 DNA: TGTGCCAGCAGCTCGCCACAGGAAAAACTGTTTTTT
CDR3 protein: CASSSPQEKLFF

V gene: TRBV18
clone size: once
J gene: TRBJ1-2
D gene: .
CDR3 DNA: TGTGCCAGCTCACCGCCGGGAGGGACCTTCCTTAACTATGGCTACACCTTC
CDR3 protein: CASSPPGGTFLNYGYTF

V gene: TRBV11-3
clone size: .
J gene: TRBJ2-5
D gene: TRBD2
CDR3 DNA: TGTGCCAGCAGCTTCCGCGGGGGAAGACAAGAGACCCAGTACTTC
CDR3 protein: CASSFRGGRQETQYF

V gene: TRBV5-1
clone size: .
J gene: TRBJ2-1
D gene: TRBD2
CDR3 DNA: TGCGCCAGCAGCTTGGCCATAACGGGGGGGCCTAATGAGCAGTTCTTC
CDR3 protein: CASSLAITGGPNEQFF

V gene: TRBV9
clone size: .
J gene: TRBJ1-4
D gene: .
CDR3 DNA: TGTGCCAGCAGCCCCATTATTGGGCAGGGCGATGAAAAACTGTTTTTT
CDR3 protein: CASSPIIGQGDEKLFF

V gene: TRBV6-5
clone size: once
J gene: TRBJ1-2
D gene: .
CDR3 DNA: TGTGCCAGCAGGCAGACTGGGGGCAGTAACTATGGCTACACCTTC
CDR3 protein: CASRQTGGSNYGYTF

V gene: TRBV2
clone size: .
J gene: TRBJ1-4
D gene: TRBD1
CDR3 DNA: TGTGCCAATAAGGGACAGGGCGAAGAAAAACTGTTTTTT
CDR3 protein: CANKGQGEEKLFF

V gene: TRBV4-2
clone size: .
J gene: TRBJ1-2
D gene: .
CDR3 DNA: TGTGCCAGCAGCCAAGGGGGCGTCTATGGCTACACCTTC
CDR3 protein: CASSQGGVYGYTF

V gene: TRBV6-1
clone size: .
J gene: TRBJ2-5
D gene: TRBD1
CDR3 DNA: TGTGCCAGCAGTGAAGAATTCTCAGGGGGCCTTAACCAAGAGACCCAGTACTTC
CDR3 protein: CASSEEFSGGLNQETQYF

V gene: TRBV6-6
clone size: .
J gene: TRBJ2-3
D gene: .
CDR3 DNA: TGTGCCAGCAGCTTAAATACAGGGTTTCACACAGATACGCAGTATTTT
CDR3 protein: CASSLNTGFHTDTQYF

V gene: TRBV7-2
clone size: .
J gene: TRBJ1-5
D gene: .
CDR3 DNA: TGTGCCAGCAGCACCCAGGGCCTTAGCAATCAGCCCCAGCATTTT
CDR3 protein: CASSTQGLSNQPQHF

V gene: TRBV28
clone size: .
J gene: TRBJ1-3
D gene: .
CDR3 DNA: TGTGCCAGCAGTGTGGGGACTTCTGGAAACACCATATATTTT
CDR3 protein: CASSVGTSGNTIYF

V gene: TRBV4-1
clone size: .
J gene: TRBJ1-3
D gene: .
CDR3 DNA: TGCGCCAGCAGCTTATGGGGGCACGCCAGTCCCGGAAACACCATATATTTT
CDR3 protein: CASSLWGHASPGNTIYF

V gene: TRBV4-1
clone size: .
J gene: TRBJ2-5
D gene: TRBD1
CDR3 DNA: TGCGCCAGCAGCCAAATACAGGGGGCCTCGGGGGAGACCCAGTACTTC
CDR3 protein: CASSQIQGASGETQYF

V gene: TRBV11-2
clone size: .
J gene: TRBJ2-7
D gene: .
CDR3 DNA: TGTGCCAGCAGCTTAGCACTTAGCTTTTACGAGCAGTACTTC
CDR3 protein: CASSLALSFYEQYF

V gene: TRBV6-5
clone size: .
J gene: TRBJ2-2
D gene: .
CDR3 DNA: TGTGCCAGCAGTTACTCGAGCCCGGGATGGACCGGGGAGCTGTTTTTT
CDR3 protein: CASSYSSPGWTGELFF

V gene: TRBV7-3
clone size: once
J gene: TRBJ1-2
D gene: .
CDR3 DNA: TGTGCCAGCAGCTTAACAGGGGGGGACTATGGCTACACCTTC
CDR3 protein: CASSLTGGDYGYTF

V gene: TRBV27
clone size: .
J gene: TRBJ2-3
D gene: TRBD2
CDR3 DNA: TGTGCCAGCAGTCTAGCGGGGTTCGCAGATACGCAGTATTTT
CDR3 protein: CASSLAGFADTQYF

V gene: TRBV5-1
clone size: few
J gene: TRBJ2-2
D gene: TRBD2
CDR3 DNA: TGCGCCAGCAGCTTCGGGACTAGCGGGGGACCTGGGACCGGGGAGCTGTTTTTT
CDR3 protein: CASSFGTSGGPGTGELFF

V gene: TRBV10-3
clone size: .
J gene: TRBJ1-1
D gene: .
CDR3 DNA: TGTGCCATCAGGGGGCGTGGGGACACTGAAGCTTTCTTT
CDR3 protein: CAIRGRGDTEAFF

V gene: TRBV6-5
clone size: .
J gene: TRBJ2-3
D gene: .
CDR3 DNA: TGTGCCAGCAGTTACTACGCCTCCAGGACAGATACGCAGTATTTT
CDR3 protein: CASSYYASRTDTQYF

V gene: TRBV7-2
clone size: few
J gene: TRBJ2-1
D gene: TRBD1
CDR3 DNA: TGTGCCAGCAGCTCACAGGGGGCTGACTACAATGAGCAGTTCTTC
CDR3 protein: CASSSQGADYNEQFF

V gene: TRBV2
clone size: .
J gene: TRBJ2-5
D gene: .
CDR3 DNA: TGTGCCAGCAGGCCGGGACTCCCTTTTAAGACCCAGTACTTC
CDR3 protein: CASRPGLPFKTQYF

V gene: TRBV7-2
clone size: .
J gene: TRBJ1-2
D gene: .
CDR3 DNA: TGTGCCAGCAGCCCTCGCGGGGGGGCTTATGACTATGGCTACACCTTC
CDR3 protein: CASSPRGGAYDYGYTF

V gene: TRBV7-9
clone size: .
J gene: TRBJ1-2
D gene: TRBD1
CDR3 DNA: TGTGCCAGCAGCTTAGGGACAGGGGATGGCTACACCTTC
CDR3 protein: CASSLGTGDGYTF

V gene: TRBV6-1
clone size: once
J gene: TRBJ2-5
D gene: TRBD1
CDR3 DNA: TGTGCCAGCAGTGCCCGGACAGGGGGACAAGAGACCCAGTACTTC
CDR3 protein: CASSARTGGQETQYF

V gene: TRBV7-9
clone size: .
J gene: TRBJ1-3
D gene: TRBD1
CDR3 DNA: TGTGCCAGCAGCTGGACAGGGGGAAACACCATATATTTT
CDR3 protein: CASSWTGGNTIYF

V gene: TRBV7-9
clone size: .
J gene: TRBJ1-4
D gene: TRBD1
CDR3 DNA: TGTGCCAGCATCCCCGGACAGGGAATGACTAATGAAAAACTGTTTTTT
CDR3 protein: CASIPGQGMTNEKLFF

V gene: TRBV19
clone size: .
J gene: TRBJ2-5
D gene: TRBD2
CDR3 DNA: TGTGCCAGTAGTCCCCGACTAGCGGGAGATCAAGAGACCCAGTACTTC
CDR3 protein: CASSPRLAGDQETQYF

V gene: TRBV13
clone size: once
J gene: TRBJ1-3
D gene: .
CDR3 DNA: TGTGCCAGCAGCTTAGCAACTGGACTCCGAAACACCATATATTTT
CDR3 protein: CASSLATGLRNTIYF

V gene: TRBV5-4
clone size: .
J gene: TRBJ2-2
D gene: .
CDR3 DNA: TGTGCCAGCAGCGCCACAGGGTACACCGGGGAGCTGTTTTTT
CDR3 protein: CASSATGYTGELFF